Listed below are T cell receptor beta chains from one sample, sequenced in a study of regulatory T cells in long-lasting Graves disease. MiXCR was run by TCRdb on the multiplex PCR reads, yielding one entry per CDR3 protein. The top ten hold more than 15% of the sample, which has over 400,000 distinct CDR3 sequences, around 15% seen once. This sample also appeared in a second study, on T cells in Graves' hyperthyroidism and ophthalmopathy.

Sequences were derived from peripheral blood mononuclear cells (PBMCs), sampled at new diagnosis, from a patient treated with antithyroid drugs. The receptors here all came from a woman between 45 and 60 years old with Graves disease. Each CDR3 is given with its conserved first and last residue. A D gene is named only where the DNA matches it firmly. Rows give clone size only sometimes, using once, few, many, or a class for an expanded clone.

few,TRBJ2-7,TRBD2,TRBV10-2,TGCGCCAGCAGATCAGCGGGAGAAACCTACGAGCAGTACTTC,CASRSAGETYEQYF
many,TRBJ2-7,-,TRBV20-1,TGCAGTGCTAGGGGGGCCGGGGCTAGGGACTTCTACGAGCAGTACTTC,CSARGAGARDFYEQYF
few,TRBJ1-1,-,TRBV5-1,TGCGCCAGCAGCTTGGGGGCGGGCGGGGTGACTGAAGCTTTCTTT,CASSLGAGGVTEAFF
few,TRBJ2-7,-,TRBV5-1,TGCGCCAGCAGCTCCGGACTGGAAGCCAGCGAGCAGTACTTC,CASSSGLEASEQYF
many,TRBJ2-7,-,TRBV20-1,TGCAGTGCTAGAGATCCCCCGGGACCCTACGAGCAGTACTTC,CSARDPPGPYEQYF
-,TRBJ2-3,-,TRBV30,TGTGGCTCCACGGCAGGTTCTAGCACAGATACGCAGTATTTT,CGSTAGSSTDTQYF
few,TRBJ2-7,TRBD2,TRBV6-2/TRBV6-3,TGTGCCAGCAGTAGCGGGGGGGTCTCCTACGAGCAGTACTTC,CASSSGGVSYEQYF
-,TRBJ2-1,-,TRBV7-2,TGTGCCAGCAGACCTGGGGCTAGCTTCGATGAGCAGTTCTTC,CASRPGASFDEQFF
few,TRBJ2-3,TRBD2,TRBV29-1,TGCAGCGTGGGGAGCGGGAGTCTCACAGATACGCAGTATTTT,CSVGSGSLTDTQYF
many,TRBJ2-2,TRBD2,TRBV12-3/TRBV12-4,TGTGCCAGCAGTTTTGGACTAGCGGTAAACACCGGGGAGCTGTTTTTT,CASSFGLAVNTGELFF
-,TRBJ2-7,TRBD1,TRBV7-3,TGTGCCAGCAGCTTAACAGTTACAGGGGATCCCCTCGAGCAGTACTTC,CASSLTVTGDPLEQYF
many,TRBJ2-3,TRBD2,TRBV5-1,TGCGCCAGCAGCCCCGGGACTAGCGGGAGCCTTAGCACAGATACGCAGTATTTT,CASSPGTSGSLSTDTQYF
few,TRBJ2-7,TRBD2,TRBV20-1,TGCAGTGCCTCCACTAGCGGAGGATTCTACGAGCAGTACTTC,CSASTSGGFYEQYF
many,TRBJ2-6,TRBD1,TRBV12-3/TRBV12-4,TGTGCCAGCACCCATGCGGGACAGGGGGTTAGGTTATCTGGGGCCAACGTCCTGACTTTC,CASTHAGQGVRLSGANVLTF
many,TRBJ2-6,-,TRBV28,TGTGCCAGCAGTTCAGGGACTTCTGGGGCCAACGTCCTGACTTTC,CASSSGTSGANVLTF
-,TRBJ1-6,-,TRBV6-2/TRBV6-3,TGTGCCAGCAGTCGCAGCGCCCTCTCGGGTTCACCTATAGGTACTACACCCCTCCACTTT,CASSRSALSGSPIGTTPLHF
many,TRBJ2-1,TRBD2,TRBV3-1,TGTGCCAGCAGCCGCTGGGGGCAGGGAGGAGCGGGAGAAGCCAATGAGCAGTTCTTC,CASSRWGQGGAGEANEQFF
few,TRBJ2-2,-,TRBV30,TGTGCCTGGAGTGGTGTCGGGATGAACACCGGGGAGCTGTTTTTT,CAWSGVGMNTGELFF
many,TRBJ2-7,-,TRBV5-8,TGTGCCAGCAGCTTGGCCAACATCATTAAGTACTTC,CASSLANIIKYF
few,TRBJ1-5,TRBD1,TRBV28,TGTGCCAGCACCACGGACAGGGTATCTCAGCCCCAGCATTTT,CASTTDRVSQPQHF
many,TRBJ2-7,-,TRBV2,TGTGCCAGCAGTGACGCGGGGGCTGGCTACGAGCAGTACTTC,CASSDAGAGYEQYF
few,TRBJ1-4,-,TRBV18,TGTGCCAGCTCACCGGGCAATAGCCCAACTAATGAAAAACTGTTTTTT,CASSPGNSPTNEKLFF
few,TRBJ2-7,TRBD2,TRBV9,TGTGCCAGCAGCCCAAGACTAGCGGGAGACGGGCTCCACGAGCAGTACTTC,CASSPRLAGDGLHEQYF
-,TRBJ2-3,TRBD2,TRBV3-1,TGTGCCAGCAGGCGAAGGCTGGGAGGGCCAGATACGCAGTATTTT,CASRRRLGGPDTQYF
-,TRBJ2-1,TRBD1,TRBV11-3,TGTGCCAGCAGCTTAGTGGCGGCAGGGGGATCGAATGAGCAGTTCTTC,CASSLVAAGGSNEQFF
many,TRBJ2-1,TRBD2,TRBV30,TGTGCCTGGAGCGATCCTGGTGCGGGAGAGTTCGGAGAGCAGTTCTTC,CAWSDPGAGEFGEQFF
few,TRBJ2-2,-,TRBV30,TGTGCCTGGGCCCCGGGACAACCTAACACCGGGGAGCTGTTTTTT,CAWAPGQPNTGELFF
-,TRBJ2-1,TRBD1,TRBV20-1,TGCAGTGCTAGAGTACAGGGGAAGGGCGATGAGCAGTTCTTC,CSARVQGKGDEQFF
few,TRBJ2-5,-,TRBV2,TGTGCCAGCAGTGAGTTTAGCGAAGAGACCCAGTACTTC,CASSEFSEETQYF
many,TRBJ1-1,-,TRBV11-2,TGTGCCAGCAGCTTAGAACCCGTAGCCAGGGCAACTGAAGCTTTCTTT,CASSLEPVARATEAFF
many,TRBJ2-3,-,TRBV12-3/TRBV12-4,TGTGCCAGCAGTAAGGGGGGCGGAACAGATACGCAGTATTTT,CASSKGGGTDTQYF
-,TRBJ2-1,TRBD2,TRBV6-2/TRBV6-3,TGTGCCATCCTTTCTAGCGGGAACTCCTACAATGAGCAGTTCTTC,CAILSSGNSYNEQFF